These 12 T cell receptor beta chains were sequenced from one sample in a study of shared clonotypes between healthy human individuals. TCRdb's copy holds only in-frame clones and misses some; the assay was immunoSEQ multiplex PCR. The table shows about 110,000 clones, with roughly two thirds occurring only once. The sample comprised memory CD8+ T cells sorted from blood. As for subset: CD45RO+ cells pooled with CCR7-negative TemRA cells. The receptors here all came from a woman aged 25-40 years in good health.

This sequence joins TRBV4-1 and TRBJ2-1; D gene uncertain. The V end lost 3 bases, the J end lost 0 bases, and 9 bases lay between the germline ends. Germline CDR1 and CDR2: MGHRA and YSYEKL. The CDR3 sequence is 15 residues long. This chain's CDR3 is CASSQTVSSYNEQFF. The DNA for the CDR3 is TGCGCCAGCAGCCAGACGGTGAGCTCCTACAATGAGCAGTTCTTC.

The table lists this clone with many counts. The V and J genes are TRBV4-2 and TRBJ2-6, with a possible D match to TRBD1 (5 bases). Trimming took off 2 bases at V and 2 bases at J, with 10 bases between the two ends. The germline gives CDR1 LGHNA, CDR2 YNFKEQ. This CDR3 is built from 16 residues. CDR3 region: CASSQSDSTGANVLTF. For the CDR3, the DNA is TGTGCCAGCAGCCAATCCGACAGTACTGGGGCCAACGTCCTGACTTTC.

V usage is TRBV7-9 and J usage is TRBJ1-4, with TRBD1 as a possible D gene (5 bases). The CDR3 totals 17 residues. Germline CDR1 SEHNR, CDR2 FQNEAQ (reference sequence). V shed 1 base and J shed 0 bases, with 12 bases lying between them. Here the CDR3 reads CASSLVAGSPTNEKLFF. DNA of the CDR3: TGTGCCAGCAGCTTAGTGGCAGGGAGCCCAACTAATGAAAAACTGTTTTTT.

The J gene is TRBJ2-7, the V gene TRBV28, with a weak D call TRBD2 (5 bases). The CDR3 extends over 12 amino acids. The germline gives CDR1 MDHEN, CDR2 SYDVKM. Trimming stripped 10 bases from V and 10 bases from J, with 20 bases between. The CDR3 reads CATMGGRERQYF. CDR3 coding DNA: TGTGCCACAATGGGTGGCCGGGAACGACAGTACTTC.

J is TRBJ2-1 and V is TRBV6-4; 10 bases map to TRBD2. The CDR3 is made up of 15 amino acids. V lost 4 bases to trimming and J lost 7 bases; unmatched junction nucleotides: 7. The V gene's germline CDR1 is MRHNA and CDR2 SNTAGT. The CDR3 DNA reads as TGTGCCAGCAGTGGAGCGGGAGGGGGCTCTAATGAGCAGTTCTTC. Translation: CASSGAGGGSNEQFF.

J is TRBJ1-1 and V is TRBV25-1; D uncertain. This CDR3 has 13 residues. Germline V CDR1 and CDR2: MGHDK, SYGVNS. V lost 1 base and J lost 8, with 11 bases in between. In DNA form, the CDR3 reads TGTGCCAGCAGTGAATTTGGGCCGGAGGAAGCTTTCTTT. This sequence encodes CASSEFGPEEAFF. Supplemented by reference TRBV25-1 and TRBJ1-1, the full variable domain reads EADIYQTPRYLVIGTGKKITLECSQTMGHDKMYWYQQDPGMELHLIHYSYGVNSTEKGDLSSESTVSRIRTEHFPLTLESARPSHTSQYLCASSEFGPEEAFFGQGTRLTVV.

This chain connects TRBV29-1 to TRBJ1-2; TRBD1 might be the D (6 bases). CDR1 is SQVTM and CDR2 is ANQGSEA in the germline V gene. V lost 1 base, J lost 3 bases, and 12 bases lay in between. The CDR3 spans 14 residues. The CDR3 nucleotides read TGCAGCGTTGAAGCAGGGGTATCAGACTATGGCTACACCTTC. Residues: CSVEAGVSDYGYTF.

This clone occurred once. The rearrangement links TRBV11-2 to TRBJ1-1; the D gene is possibly TRBD1 (6 bases). Germline values: CDR1 SGHAT, CDR2 FQNNGV. V shed 6 bases and J shed 1 base, with 9 bases lying between them. This CDR3 contains 13 residues. In DNA, the CDR3 is TGTGCCAGCAGACTAGGGGGGAACACTGAAGCTTTCTTT. Protein sequence: CASRLGGNTEAFF.

The J gene is TRBJ1-5, the V gene TRBV27; D gene ambiguous. The V end lost 6 bases, the J end lost 7 bases, and 22 bases lay between the germline ends. CDR3 length equals 16 residues. CDR1 MNHEY and CDR2 SMNVEV come from the germline V gene (reference sequence). In DNA, the CDR3 is TGTGCCAGCAGCCCTCTCCCTCCAACAAAGGGACAGCCCCAGCATTTT. It is translated as CASSPLPPTKGQPQHF.

J is TRBJ1-5 and V is TRBV6-4, with D unclear. CDR1 is MRHNA, CDR2 SNTAGT, per germline. The CDR3 covers 12 residues. The V gene lost 5 bases and the J gene lost 5 bases, with 7 bases spanning the gap. CDR3 sequence (DNA): TGTGCCAGCAGTCGGGTCGATCAGCCCCAGCATTTT. This sequence encodes CASSRVDQPQHF.

The chain's CDR3 is CASSLFLAPDTQYF. In nucleotides, the CDR3 is TGTGCCAGCAGTTTGTTTCTAGCGCCGGATACGCAGTATTTT. This chain uses TRBV28 with TRBJ2-3; D perhaps matches TRBD2 (6 bases). CDR3 size: 14 residues. V lost 3 bases to trimming and J lost 6 bases, with 13 bases between them. Looked up from germline, CDR1 is MDHEN and CDR2 is SYDVKM.

V is TRBV19 and J is TRBJ2-7; D is possibly TRBD2 (6 bases). The germline gives CDR1 LNHDA, CDR2 SQIVND (reference sequence). Trimming shortened V by 2 bases and J by 2 bases, and 13 bases separated the two germline ends. There are 15 residues in the CDR3. The CDR3 sequence: CASSIISGRTYEQYF. The CDR3 DNA follows: TGTGCCAGTAGTATAATAAGCGGGCGAACCTACGAGCAGTACTTC.